One TCR beta chain is described in this entry. As yet, its antigen is unknown. Relapses following autologous stem cell transplantation were seen in all patients, with brentuximab vedotin exposure varying. From germline, CDR1 is SGHRS and CDR2 YFSETQ. This CDR3 has 14 amino acids. Trimming stripped 4 bases from V and 1 base from J, with 11 bases between. Assay used: immunoSEQ multiplex PCR; TCRdb lists only in-frame clones, some missing. This table holds 13,000 or so clones, more than 90% found once. The sample comes from a study of PD-1 blockade in classical Hodgkin lymphoma. Study observations and caveats: CD4+ TCR diversity, unlike CD8+, rose significantly by C4D1. Whoever responded completely had baseline diversity much like that seen in newly diagnosed patients. Initiation of nivolumab under 1 year after ASCT led to exclusion of patients.

The rearrangement uses TRBV5-1 and TRBJ1-1; perhaps TRBD1 as D (6 bases). The sequence was collected from a human donor with classical Hodgkin lymphoma. The starting material was peripheral blood mononuclear cells (PBMCs), obtained at baseline. In DNA form, the CDR3 reads TGCGCCAGCAGCCAGGGGAGGGGGAACACTGAAGCTTTCTTT. Residues: CASSQGRGNTEAFF.